These 20 T cell receptor beta chains were sequenced from one sample in a study of cytomegalovirus exposure and HLA in healthy donors. Use of 60 Vbeta and 13 Jbeta primers characterized the PCR. The method was immunoSEQ multiplex PCR; TCRdb's version includes in-frame clones alone and lacks a portion of them. The specimen's table records around 29,000 clones. Specimen: PBMCs. The receptors shown here come from a young man in good health and CMV-seronegative.

In DNA, the CDR3 is TGTGCCAGCAGTTATGGCTGGACAGGTTTCTACGAGCAGTACTTC. This translates into CASSYGWTGFYEQYF. V usage is TRBV6-5 and J usage is TRBJ2-7; 7 bases match TRBD1. Germline values: CDR1 MNHEY, CDR2 SVGAGI. This CDR3 has 15 residues. J lost 3 bases, V lost 3 bases, and 8 bases had no gene match.

J is TRBJ2-3 and V is TRBV7-2, with TRBD1 matching over 11 bases. Germline-derived CDR1 and CDR2 are SGHTA and FQGNSA. The V and J ends lost 5 bases and 1 base, in that order; junction bases with no gene match: 2. The CDR3 is 15 residues long. Here the CDR3 DNA reads TGTGCCAGCAGCGGGACAGGGGGGCGCACAGATACGCAGTATTTT. The encoded protein is CASSGTGGRTDTQYF.

The chain combines TRBV9 with TRBJ1-4; D is uncertain. V lost 4 bases and J lost 8, with 12 bases in between. The germline gives CDR1 SGDLS, CDR2 YYNGEE. This CDR3 spans 13 amino acids. In DNA form, the CDR3 reads TGTGCCAGCAGCCCACGGCCGGGGGAAAAACTGTTTTTT. This gives the protein CASSPRPGEKLFF. Filled out from reference TRBV9 and TRBJ1-4, the complete variable domain reads DSGVTQTPKHLITATGQRVTLRCSPRSGDLSVYWYQQSLDQGLQFLIQYYNGEERAKGNILERFSAQQFPDLHSELNLSSLELGDSALYFCASSPRPGEKLFFGSGTQLSVL.

The chain combines TRBV7-2 with TRBJ1-4; no clear D. Germline lookup yields CDR1 SGHTA and CDR2 FQGNSA. V was clipped by 5 bases and J by 5 bases, with 12 bases between them. This CDR3 comprises 14 residues. For the CDR3, the DNA is TGTGCCAGCAGCCCACCGGGAATAAATGAAAAACTGTTTTTT. Its protein is CASSPPGINEKLFF.

The rearrangement links TRBV11-3 to TRBJ2-7; D may be TRBD1 (7 bases). CDR1 is SGHNT and CDR2 is YENEEA in the germline V gene. The CDR3 consists of 13 residues. V shed 3 bases and J shed 11 bases, with 17 bases lying between them. CDR3 coding DNA: TGTGCCAGCAGCTTCGGACAGGAGGGGGGCAAGTACTTC. Its protein is CASSFGQEGGKYF.

The rearrangement uses TRBV4-1 and TRBJ2-1; D is uncertain. There are 12 residues in the CDR3. V was clipped by 3 bases and J by 6 bases, with 6 bases between them. Germline V gene lookup returns CDR1 MGHRA and CDR2 YSYEKL. CDR3 nucleotides: TGCGCCAGCAGCCAGTTCGGCAATGAGCAGTTCTTC. Its protein product is CASSQFGNEQFF.

This CDR3 reads CASSTSSQGQGEQFF. In DNA, the CDR3 is TGTGCCAGTAGTACCAGCTCCCAGGGACAAGGTGAGCAGTTCTTC. The gene calls are TRBV19 and TRBJ2-1, with D tentatively TRBD1 (6 bases). Trimming removed 4 bases from V and 9 bases from J, with 19 bases in between. The CDR3 length is 15 residues. Germline assignment: CDR1 LNHDA and CDR2 SQIVND (reference sequence). Using reference TRBV19 and TRBJ2-1 for the parts outside the CDR3, the full variable domain is DGGITQSPKYLFRKEGQNVTLSCEQNLNHDAMYWYRQDPGQGLRLIYYSQIVNDFQKGDIAEGYSVSREKKESFPLTVTSAQKNPTAFYLCASSTSSQGQGEQFFGPGTRLTVL.

The chain carries TRBV25-1 and TRBJ2-3; D is possibly TRBD2 (7 bases). Germline loops: CDR1 MGHDK, CDR2 SYGVNS. There are 16 residues in the CDR3. V lost 6 bases, J lost 4 bases, and 20 bases lay in between. The CDR3 nucleotides read TGTGCCAGCAGCCCCAGAAGGGGGGGGGCATCAGATACGCAGTATTTT. Translation gives CASSPRRGGASDTQYF.

V is TRBV6-4 and J is TRBJ1-2; D is undetermined. From germline, CDR1 is MRHNA and CDR2 SNTAGT. The CDR3 length is 10 residues. V was cut by 10 bases and J by 7 bases, with 10 bases left in between. CDR3 nucleotides: TGTGCCACCCCGCGGATTGGCTACACCTTC. Translating it yields CATPRIGYTF.

The V and J genes are TRBV28 and TRBJ1-3; no firm D call. Germline CDR1 and CDR2: MDHEN and SYDVKM. The CDR3 length is 15 residues. Trimming took 6 bases from V and 2 from J, leaving 14 bases between them. The CDR3 sequence is CASRSSPEPGNTIYF. CDR3 nucleotide sequence: TGTGCCAGCAGATCTTCCCCGGAGCCTGGAAACACCATATATTTT.

The chain couples TRBV5-1 to TRBJ2-7; maybe TRBD1 (7 bases). The CDR3 length is 17 residues. Germline CDR1 SGHRS, CDR2 YFSETQ. The germline V and J ends were trimmed by 1 base and 5 bases, with 22 bases remaining between them. This chain's CDR3 is CASSLTILRQGLNEQYF. The CDR3 DNA sequence: TGCGCCAGCAGCTTGACTATATTACGACAGGGACTGAACGAGCAGTACTTC.

V usage is TRBV5-1 and J usage is TRBJ2-7; tentatively, D is TRBD1 (6 bases). The germline V gene encodes CDR1 SGHRS and CDR2 YFSETQ. Trimming took 4 bases from V and 1 from J, leaving 12 bases between them. The CDR3 runs to 14 residues. The chain's CDR3 is CASSREGQSYEQYF. In DNA form, the CDR3 reads TGCGCCAGCAGCCGAGAAGGACAGTCCTACGAGCAGTACTTC.

J is TRBJ2-3 and V is TRBV7-2, with 8 positions matching TRBD2. The V gene's germline CDR1 is SGHTA and CDR2 FQGNSA. The CDR3 loop spans 16 amino acids. J was trimmed by 3 bases and V by 1 base; bases with no gene match: 6. The CDR3 DNA is TGTGCCAGCAGCTTAGAGCGGGGGTCTTATACAGATACGCAGTATTTT. This sequence encodes CASSLERGSYTDTQYF.

Comments on this clone: The junction does not match germline at one end; this may be a read error. This CDR3 is also generated by other DNA sequences in the sample. The chain is built from TRBV11-2 and TRBJ2-5, with 8 positions matching TRBD2. The CDR3 consists of 15 residues. Germline V CDR1 and CDR2: SGHAT, FQNNGV. CDR3 amino acids: CASSLAGLGGETQYF. The CDR3 bases are TGCGCCAGCAGCTTAGCGGGACTAGGAGGAGAGACCCAGTACTTC.

V and J are TRBV5-1 and TRBJ1-2, with TRBD1 matching over 10 bases. CDR3 length equals 13 residues. The V gene's germline CDR1 is SGHRS and CDR2 YFSETQ. Trimming took 5 bases from V and 8 from J; bases not matched to a gene: 6. In DNA form, the CDR3 reads TGCGCCAGCAGTGAGACAGGGGGCCGCGGCTACACCTTC. This sequence encodes CASSETGGRGYTF.

V gene TRBV7-9 combines with J gene TRBJ2-7; TRBD1 might be the D (6 bases). Germline V gene data show CDR1 as SEHNR and CDR2 as FQNEAQ (reference sequence). The CDR3 runs to 15 residues. V was shortened by 0 bases and J by 3 bases, with 12 bases between the two germline ends. CDR3 bases: TGTGCCAGCAGCTTAGCGCAGGGGCGCTTCTACGAGCAGTACTTC. This translates into CASSLAQGRFYEQYF.

The rearrangement joins TRBV6-1 to TRBJ1-2, with TRBD1 identical over 8 bases. The CDR3 is 15 residues long. After removal of 0 bases from V and 5 bases from J, the junction contained 5 bases not matched to a gene. Looked up from germline, CDR1 is MNHNS and CDR2 is SASEGT. CDR3 DNA sequence: TGTGCCAGCAGTGAAGCCTTCCGACAGGGGTATGGCTACACCTTC. Amino acids: CASSEAFRQGYGYTF.

This chain uses TRBV10-3 with TRBJ1-2; D is undetermined. CDR1 is ENHRY and CDR2 is SYGVKD in the germline V gene. CDR3 size: 12 residues. Trimming took off 0 bases at V and 8 bases at J, with 7 bases between the two ends. The CDR3 DNA reads TGTGCCATCAGTGAGTCGCGAGGAGGCTACACCTTC. Translating it yields CAISESRGGYTF.

The CDR3 DNA follows: TGTGCCAGCTCACCATCTGACAGGGTGAACACTGAAGCTTTCTTT. Protein sequence: CASSPSDRVNTEAFF. This chain joins TRBV18 and TRBJ1-1; 7 bases fit TRBD1. The V segment lost 2 bases and the J segment 0 bases; nucleotides outside the gene matches: 3. CDR3 length: 15 amino acids. CDR1 and CDR2 (germline): KGHSH, LQKENI.

The chain has TRBV20-1 and TRBJ1-1; 8 nucleotides agree with TRBD1. This CDR3 spans 11 amino acids. J gave up 9 bases and V 5 bases, and 5 bases lay outside the gene matches. The V gene's germline CDR1 is DFQATT and CDR2 SNEGSKA (reference sequence). CDR3 loop: CSADRGRKAFF. In DNA, the CDR3 is TGCAGTGCTGACAGGGGAAGGAAAGCTTTCTTT.